This T cell receptor (beta chain) was recovered during a study of cytomegalovirus exposure and HLA in healthy donors. Primers: 60 Vbeta forward and 13 Jbeta reverse. Data came from immunoSEQ multiplex PCR; TCRdb stores just in-frame clones and leaves some out. This sample has 130,000 to 150,000 clones, with around 79% found just once. Germline loops: CDR1 GTSNPN, CDR2 SVGIG (reference sequence). The CDR3 has 13 amino acids. Trimming stripped 2 bases from V and 5 bases from J, with 11 bases between. Study-level findings and limits: A later analysis, which compared TCR beta chains of equal frequency, found the HLA-associated ones more clonally expanded. Later, TCR association rates were found to vary by HLA locus, highest for DRB1 and lowest for HLA-C.

As for this clone: The antigen is unknown.

The receptor was derived from a female donor in good health and CMV-seronegative. The chain links TRBV30 to TRBJ2-3, with D possibly TRBD1 on 5 matching bases. Sequencing input: PBMCs. CDR3 protein: CAWSRQGGDTQYF. The CDR3 DNA reads as TGTGCCTGGAGTCGTCAGGGTGGAGATACGCAGTATTTT.